Listed below are T cell receptor beta chains from one sample, sequenced in a study of T cell responses to AZD1222 COVID-19 vaccine. TCRdb's copy holds only in-frame clones and misses some; the assay was immunoSEQ multiplex PCR. The sample records fewer than 150,000 clones, under 95% being singletons. Specimen: peripheral blood, collected on day 0 of AZD1222 vaccination. The receptors originated from an adult in good health. Each CDR3 is given without its conserved first and last residue. D genes are given only for firm matches.

TRBJ2-7,TRBV7-8,.,ASSSLRRSSYEQY
TRBJ1-3,TRBV19,.,ASSRDRTHSGNTIY
TRBJ1-1,TRBV9,.,ASSPSLGRGNTEAF
TRBJ1-3,TRBV5-5,.,ASSRASGHSGNTIY
TRBJ1-2,TRBV5-1,.,ASSLGTKEGYGYT
TRBJ2-1,TRBV5-1,.,ASSPAITTKNHEQF
TRBJ2-7,TRBV4-3,TRBD1,ASSPGTGVSYEQY
TRBJ1-1,TRBV18,.,ASSPAGGNTEAF
TRBJ1-4,TRBV7-6,.,ASSLGQGNEKLF
TRBJ1-2,TRBV30,.,AWSVGYGYT
TRBJ2-5,TRBV7-2,.,ASSLDPGETQY
TRBJ1-5,TRBV6-4,.,ASSREPQH
TRBJ1-2,TRBV6-8,TRBD1,ASSYPGDRELDGYT
TRBJ2-7,TRBV7-9,TRBD2,ASSLASGNPSYEQY
TRBJ2-7,TRBV5-8,TRBD1,ASSFIRTGWAYEQY
TRBJ1-2,TRBV2,.,ASTLTRTGFGYT
TRBJ1-1,TRBV5-1,.,ASTLGGTEAF
TRBJ2-7,TRBV6-5,TRBD1,ASRGTGGADEQY
TRBJ2-7,TRBV7-3,.,ASSLRRSGEQY
TRBJ2-7,TRBV6-2/TRBV6-3,.,ASSNRHNEQY
TRBJ2-1,TRBV6-4,TRBD2,ASRATAGPHNEQF
TRBJ1-2,TRBV4-1,TRBD1,ASSREHETGRGYT
TRBJ2-3,TRBV7-2,TRBD2,ASSSPAGGTDTQY
TRBJ1-2,TRBV21-1,.,ANTGSGSGYT
TRBJ2-5,TRBV15,TRBD1,ATSKDRGVETQY
TRBJ1-5,TRBV28,.,ASSVGNQPQH
TRBJ2-1,TRBV20-1,.,SASRNEQF
TRBJ2-7,TRBV7-2,TRBD1,ASSPPGTGTKQY
TRBJ2-5,TRBV15,.,ATSRPGETQY
TRBJ1-2,TRBV5-4,TRBD1,ASSSPGQGYGYT
TRBJ2-3,TRBV5-8,TRBD2,ASSLGLAGGTPSTDTQY
TRBJ1-2,TRBV4-3,.,ASSQDGWQGNGYT
TRBJ1-4,TRBV19,.,ASGSTWGNEKLF
TRBJ1-5,TRBV6-1,.,ASSESTGNQPQH
TRBJ2-7,TRBV11-2,.,ASSWAKGRLDLYEQY
TRBJ1-1,TRBV7-3,.,ASSLTTDTEAF
TRBJ2-2,TRBV9,.,ASSARLGRGLTGELF
TRBJ2-3,TRBV6-5,.,ASGLGGAADTQY
TRBJ1-5,TRBV25-1,.,ASSEVGPNQPQH
TRBJ2-1,TRBV28,.,ASSSHLRIPYNEQF